This T cell receptor beta chain was observed in a study of T cells after yellow fever vaccination. This CDR3 has 15 residues. Trimming pared 2 bases from V and 4 bases from J, leaving 14 bases between. This clonotype showed up just a few times. One entry per CDR3 protein results from TCRdb running MiXCR on the 5' RACE reads. The table lists about 160,000 distinct CDR3 sequences, 6% to 7.5% of them singletons. The chain employs TRBV12-3 or TRBV12-4 and TRBJ2-5; TRBD2 is a possible D gene (7 bases). The sequence came from a man between 18 and 35 years old who received the YFV17D yellow fever vaccine. This material consisted of CD4+ T cells sorted from PBMCs, taken around 5 days after the first yellow fever vaccination. The CDR3 DNA reads as TGTGCCAGCAGTTTATTTGGAGGGGGGGGAGAGACCCAGTACTTC. It encodes CASSLFGGGGETQYF.